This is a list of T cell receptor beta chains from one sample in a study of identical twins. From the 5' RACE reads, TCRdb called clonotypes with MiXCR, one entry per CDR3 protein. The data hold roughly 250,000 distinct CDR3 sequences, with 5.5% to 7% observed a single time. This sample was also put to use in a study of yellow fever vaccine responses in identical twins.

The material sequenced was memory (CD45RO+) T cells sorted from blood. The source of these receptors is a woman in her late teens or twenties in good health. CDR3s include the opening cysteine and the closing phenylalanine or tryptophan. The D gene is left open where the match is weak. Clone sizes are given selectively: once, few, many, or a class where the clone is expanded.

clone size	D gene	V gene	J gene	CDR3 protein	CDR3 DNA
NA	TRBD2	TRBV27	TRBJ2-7	CASRRGSGSAQYF	TGTGCCAGCAGGAGGGGTAGCGGGAGCGCGCAGTACTTC
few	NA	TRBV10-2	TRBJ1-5	CASSPQGSHQPQHF	TGCGCCAGCAGTCCGCAGGGGAGCCATCAGCCCCAGCATTTT
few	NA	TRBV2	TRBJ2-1	CASSNPSTEQFF	TGTGCCAGCAGCAACCCGAGCACTGAGCAGTTCTTC
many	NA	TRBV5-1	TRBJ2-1	CASSPLDASHNEQFF	TGCGCCAGCAGCCCCCTGGATGCTAGTCACAATGAGCAGTTCTTC
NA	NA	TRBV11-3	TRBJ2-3	CASSRSWTDTQYF	TGTGCCAGCAGCCGGTCGTGGACAGATACGCAGTATTTT
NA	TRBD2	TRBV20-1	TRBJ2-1	CSAAPGSSGRGEQFF	TGCAGTGCCGCCCCCGGGTCTAGCGGGAGAGGGGAGCAGTTCTTC
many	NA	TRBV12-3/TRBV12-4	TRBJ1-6	CASSLRRANSPLHF	TGTGCCAGCAGTTTGAGGAGGGCGAATTCACCCCTCCACTTT
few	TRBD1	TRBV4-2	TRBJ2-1	CASSLQGAGDEQFF	TGTGCCAGCAGCCTACAGGGGGCCGGGGATGAGCAGTTCTTC
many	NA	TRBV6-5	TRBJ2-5	CASSYSPGRWTQYF	TGTGCCAGCAGTTACTCGCCGGGGAGGTGGACCCAGTACTTC
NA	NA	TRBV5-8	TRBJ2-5	CASEVRSQGETQYF	TGTGCCAGCGAAGTCAGGTCCCAGGGAGAGACCCAGTACTTC
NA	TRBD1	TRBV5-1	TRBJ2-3	CASSPGRFGTDTDTQYF	TGCGCCAGCAGCCCGGGGCGATTCGGGACAGACACAGATACGCAGTATTTT
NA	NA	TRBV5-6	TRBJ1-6	CASQRNSPLHF	TGTGCCAGCCAGAGGAATTCACCCCTCCACTTT
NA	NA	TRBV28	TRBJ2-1	CASRINGKNEQFF	TGTGCCAGCAGAATTAACGGGAAAAATGAGCAGTTCTTC
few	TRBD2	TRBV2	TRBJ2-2	CASRGPGLAVNTGELFF	TGTGCCAGCAGGGGACCGGGACTAGCGGTGAACACCGGGGAGCTGTTTTTT
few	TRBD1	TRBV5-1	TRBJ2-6	CASSPGTASGANVLTF	TGCGCCAGCAGCCCTGGGACAGCCTCTGGGGCCAACGTCCTGACTTTC
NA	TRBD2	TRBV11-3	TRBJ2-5	CASSFSGGSQETQYF	TGTGCCAGCAGCTTTAGCGGGGGGTCCCAAGAGACCCAGTACTTC
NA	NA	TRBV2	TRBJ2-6	CASSGELLSGANVLTF	TGTGCCAGCAGTGGAGAGCTCCTCTCTGGGGCCAACGTCCTGACTTTC
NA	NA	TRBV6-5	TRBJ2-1	CASSFGTPQFGEQFF	TGTGCCAGCAGTTTCGGGACTCCTCAATTCGGTGAGCAGTTCTTC
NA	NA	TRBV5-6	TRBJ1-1	CASSLGMGRLKNTEAFF	TGTGCCAGCAGCTTGGGCATGGGACGGTTAAAAAACACTGAAGCTTTCTTT
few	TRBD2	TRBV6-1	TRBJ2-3	CASWSSGISTDTQYF	TGTGCCAGCTGGTCGAGCGGGATAAGCACAGATACGCAGTATTTT
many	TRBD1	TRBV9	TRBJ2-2	CASSVRGPTGELFF	TGTGCCAGCAGCGTCAGGGGGCCCACCGGGGAGCTGTTTTTT
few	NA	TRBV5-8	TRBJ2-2	CASSRVTEGPNTGELFF	TGTGCCAGCAGCCGTGTGACAGAGGGGCCGAACACCGGGGAGCTGTTTTTT
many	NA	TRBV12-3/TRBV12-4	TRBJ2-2	CASRGRETGELFF	TGTGCCAGCAGAGGACGGGAGACCGGGGAGCTGTTTTTT
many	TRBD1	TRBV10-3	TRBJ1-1	CAMSSGTGGFNTEAFF	TGTGCCATGAGCAGCGGGACAGGGGGGTTCAACACTGAAGCTTTCTTT
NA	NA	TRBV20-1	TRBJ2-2	CSASDTRGTGELFF	TGCAGTGCTAGTGACACTAGAGGTACCGGGGAGCTGTTTTTT
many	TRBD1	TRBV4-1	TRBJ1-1	CASSQGQGTNTEAFF	TGCGCCAGCAGCCAAGGACAGGGGACGAACACTGAAGCTTTCTTT
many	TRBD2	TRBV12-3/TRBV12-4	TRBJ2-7	CASSFGREGMGEQYF	TGTGCCAGCAGTTTCGGACGGGAGGGCATGGGCGAGCAGTACTTC
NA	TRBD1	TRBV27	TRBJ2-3	CASSLKAPGQASTDTQYF	TGTGCCAGCAGTTTAAAGGCTCCGGGACAGGCGAGCACAGATACGCAGTATTTT
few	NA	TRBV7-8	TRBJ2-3	CASSLSFQKTDTQYF	TGTGCCAGCAGCTTATCGTTTCAGAAAACAGATACGCAGTATTTT
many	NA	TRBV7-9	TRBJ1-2	CASSLDYGYTF	TGTGCCAGCAGCTTAGATTATGGCTACACCTTC
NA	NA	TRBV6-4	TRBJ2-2	CASSDSFRDFRPGELFF	TGTGCCAGCAGTGACTCGTTCCGGGACTTCCGCCCCGGGGAGCTGTTTTTT
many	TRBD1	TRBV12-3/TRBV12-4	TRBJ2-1	CASSFGTGRKQFF	TGTGCCAGCAGTTTCGGGACAGGGCGTAAGCAGTTCTTC
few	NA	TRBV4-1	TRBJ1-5	CASSQEGPGRPQHF	TGCGCCAGCAGCCAAGAAGGGCCGGGCCGGCCCCAGCATTTT
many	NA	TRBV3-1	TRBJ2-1	CASSQVYNEQFF	TGTGCCAGCAGCCAAGTATACAATGAGCAGTTCTTC
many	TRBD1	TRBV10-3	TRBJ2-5	CAISESWTGGETQYF	TGTGCCATCAGTGAGAGTTGGACAGGGGGCGAGACCCAGTACTTC
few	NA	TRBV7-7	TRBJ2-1	CASSLRAEGDEQFF	TGTGCCAGCAGCTTAAGGGCCGAGGGCGATGAGCAGTTCTTC
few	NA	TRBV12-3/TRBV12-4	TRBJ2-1	CASTYVGGALGNEQFF	TGTGCCAGCACGTATGTGGGGGGCGCTTTGGGCAATGAGCAGTTCTTC
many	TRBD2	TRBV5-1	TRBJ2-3	CASSIQRGGGTDTQYF	TGCGCCAGCAGCATCCAGCGGGGGGGCGGTACAGATACGCAGTATTTT
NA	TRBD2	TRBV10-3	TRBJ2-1	CAISASGSSYNEQFF	TGTGCCATCAGTGCTAGCGGGAGCTCCTACAATGAGCAGTTCTTC
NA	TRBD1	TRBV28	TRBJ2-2	CASSPGQGQTGELFF	TGTGCCAGCAGTCCGGGACAGGGGCAAACCGGGGAGCTGTTTTTT
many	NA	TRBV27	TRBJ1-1	CASSNGISEAFF	TGTGCCAGCAGTAACGGGATCTCTGAAGCTTTCTTT
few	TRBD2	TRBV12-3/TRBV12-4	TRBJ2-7	CASSPELPSGIYEQYF	TGTGCCAGCAGTCCCGAACTGCCTAGCGGGATCTACGAGCAGTACTTC
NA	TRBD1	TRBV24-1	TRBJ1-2	CATSDGDRREYGYTF	TGTGCCACCAGTGATGGGGACAGGAGAGAGTATGGCTACACCTTC
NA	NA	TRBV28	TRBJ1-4	CASSLVGPSNEKLFF	TGTGCCAGCAGTTTAGTAGGGCCGAGTAATGAAAAACTGTTTTTT
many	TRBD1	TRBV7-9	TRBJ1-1	CASSPLTGGSTEAFF	TGTGCCAGCAGCCCATTGACAGGGGGCTCTACTGAAGCTTTCTTT
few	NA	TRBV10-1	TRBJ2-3	CASSAAGAADTQYF	TGCGCCAGCAGTGCGGCGGGGGCCGCGGATACGCAGTATTTT
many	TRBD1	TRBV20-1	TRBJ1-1	CSARADRGDTEAFF	TGCAGTGCTAGAGCGGACAGGGGAGACACTGAAGCTTTCTTT
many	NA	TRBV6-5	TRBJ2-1	CASSYDFNNEQFF	TGTGCCAGCAGTTACGACTTCAACAATGAGCAGTTCTTC
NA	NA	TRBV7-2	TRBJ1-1	CASSPQRTEAFF	TGTGCCAGCAGCCCCCAACGGACTGAAGCTTTCTTT
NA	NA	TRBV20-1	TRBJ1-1	CSAGSGTGADAFF	TGCAGTGCTGGGAGCGGAACAGGTGCTGATGCTTTCTTT
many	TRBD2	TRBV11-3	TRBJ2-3	CASSPRASTSGLDTQYF	TGTGCCAGCAGCCCAAGGGCATCGACTAGCGGGTTAGATACGCAGTATTTT
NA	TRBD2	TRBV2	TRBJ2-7	CASSEGSGRAPYEQYF	TGTGCCAGCAGTGAAGGTAGCGGGAGGGCCCCCTACGAGCAGTACTTC
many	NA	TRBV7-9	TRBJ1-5	CASSPPGEGQPQHF	TGTGCCAGCAGCCCCCCGGGGGAGGGACAGCCCCAGCATTTT
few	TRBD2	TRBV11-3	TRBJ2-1	CASSLVLAGNNEQFF	TGTGCCAGCAGCTTAGTTCTAGCGGGCAACAATGAGCAGTTCTTC
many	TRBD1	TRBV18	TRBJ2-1	CASSPARPSTGGEQFF	TGTGCCAGCTCACCGGCTCGACCTTCAACAGGGGGTGAGCAGTTCTTC